Each of the 2 T cell receptor beta chains below was sequenced from the same sample in a study of T-cell memory formation after mild COVID-19. TCRdb reprocessed the 5' RACE reads via MiXCR and lists one record per CDR3 protein. The table includes approximately 340,000 distinct CDR3 sequences, 13% detected once. Sequenced input: PBMCs or a T cell subset sorted from them (not recorded which). The receptors here all came from a young man who had mild COVID-19 (a few samples of this study predate the infection). Cell type and time point are not known.

This clonotype occurred a few times. This chain uses TRBV7-3 with TRBJ2-1; 8 nucleotides agree with TRBD2. The CDR3 is 13 residues long. J gave up 10 bases and V 5 bases, and 7 bases lay outside the gene matches. CDR1 SGHTA and CDR2 FQGTGA come from the germline V gene. CDR3: CASSPTRGGEQFF. CDR3 DNA sequence: TGTGCCAGCAGCCCTACCCGGGGGGGGGAGCAGTTCTTC.

The V gene is TRBV6-1, the J gene TRBJ1-1; D not certain. V was cut by 6 bases and J by 6 bases, with 14 bases left in between. This CDR3 region has 13 residues. Germline CDR1 and CDR2: MNHNS and SASEGT. CDR3 amino acids: CASSATTLPEAFF. The CDR3 region has the DNA TGTGCCAGCAGCGCGACCACTCTGCCTGAAGCTTTCTTT.